This T cell receptor (beta chain) was sequenced during a study of OX40 agonist ivuxolimab in advanced cancers. Overall study context: There were three patients with partial responses, one having hepatocellular carcinoma and two cutaneous melanoma. Study results and limitations: Averaging showed that CD8+ T cells had more expanded clones than CD4+ did.

Produced via immunoSEQ multiplex PCR; TCRdb's table is partial and in-frame only. The sample contains roughly 90,000 clones, 91% of which appear only once. With respect to this clone: Its matching antigen is unknown.

The CDR3 is made up of 13 amino acids. V was shortened by 3 bases and J by 1 base, with 4 bases between the two germline ends. Germline V gene sequence: CDR1 SGHTA, CDR2 FQGNSA. Baseline was the first blood sampling point, followed by cycle 4 day 1 and cycle 7 day 1. The rearrangement uses TRBV7-2 and TRBJ1-3; D is uncertain. The source of this sequence is an adult with an advanced solid tumor such as melanoma, head and neck, liver or kidney cancer. The specimen comprised CD4+ or CD8+ T cells sorted from blood, sampled in a trial of the OX40 agonist ivuxolimab. Here the CDR3 reads CASSFGSGNTIYF. In DNA, the CDR3 is TGTGCCAGCAGCTTCGGGTCTGGAAACACCATATATTTT.